This is a list of T cell receptor beta chains from one sample in a study of T-cell reconstitution after alpha-beta-depleted transplantation in children. TCRdb re-derived calls from the PCR reads in MiXCR, one entry per CDR3 protein. The table records a few hundred thousand distinct CDR3 sequences, 27% of them present only once. The material was PBMCs, obtained before TCRalphabeta/CD19-depleted stem cell transplant. These TCRs come from a boy under three years old with Wiskott-Aldrich syndrome, due to receive a stem cell transplant. CDR3s include the opening cysteine and the closing phenylalanine or tryptophan. The D gene is left open where the match is weak. A clone size is listed for some rows: how often the clone was seen (once, few, many), or a class if it is expanded.

clone_size: few
v_call: TRBV5-1
j_call: TRBJ2-7
d_call: -
cdr3_aa: CASSLEGPHTIYEQYF
cdr3_nt: TGCGCCAGCAGCTTGGAGGGTCCCCACACAATCTACGAGCAGTACTTC

clone_size: -
v_call: TRBV12-3/TRBV12-4
j_call: TRBJ2-5
d_call: TRBD1
cdr3_aa: CASRETRQGARETQYF
cdr3_nt: TGTGCCAGCAGGGAGACTCGACAGGGGGCTCGAGAGACCCAGTACTTC

clone_size: few
v_call: TRBV7-9
j_call: TRBJ2-1
d_call: -
cdr3_aa: CASSLVIGTGNEQFF
cdr3_nt: TGTGCCAGCAGCTTAGTGATAGGAACTGGCAATGAGCAGTTCTTC

clone_size: -
v_call: TRBV10-3
j_call: TRBJ2-7
d_call: -
cdr3_aa: CAAGGKREVEQYF
cdr3_nt: TGTGCCGCCGGGGGCAAGCGTGAGGTGGAGCAGTACTTC

clone_size: -
v_call: TRBV27
j_call: TRBJ2-3
d_call: TRBD2
cdr3_aa: CASSASGRVKDTQYF
cdr3_nt: TGTGCCAGCAGTGCTAGCGGGAGGGTTAAAGATACGCAGTATTTT

clone_size: -
v_call: TRBV15
j_call: TRBJ2-7
d_call: -
cdr3_aa: CATSRDIKGRYEQYF
cdr3_nt: TGTGCCACCAGCAGAGATATTAAGGGACGGTACGAGCAGTACTTC

clone_size: few
v_call: TRBV6-1
j_call: TRBJ1-4
d_call: -
cdr3_aa: CASSAGVGGEKLFF
cdr3_nt: TGTGCCAGCAGTGCCGGGGTCGGTGGGGAAAAACTGTTTTTT

clone_size: many
v_call: TRBV27
j_call: TRBJ2-6
d_call: -
cdr3_aa: CASSLFSGANVLTF
cdr3_nt: TGTGCCAGCAGTTTGTTCTCTGGGGCCAACGTCCTGACTTTC

clone_size: -
v_call: TRBV7-7
j_call: TRBJ2-7
d_call: -
cdr3_aa: CASSLVDYGAEQYF
cdr3_nt: TGTGCCAGCAGCTTAGTCGATTACGGGGCCGAGCAGTACTTC

clone_size: few
v_call: TRBV30
j_call: TRBJ2-3
d_call: TRBD2
cdr3_aa: CAWSRLAEAGPDTQYF
cdr3_nt: TGTGCCTGGAGTCGACTAGCGGAAGCTGGGCCAGATACGCAGTATTTT

clone_size: few
v_call: TRBV2
j_call: TRBJ2-5
d_call: TRBD2
cdr3_aa: CAIGGVGETQYF
cdr3_nt: TGTGCCATCGGGGGGGTCGGAGAGACCCAGTACTTC

clone_size: -
v_call: TRBV5-1
j_call: TRBJ2-1
d_call: -
cdr3_aa: CASSLRMIYNEQFF
cdr3_nt: TGCGCCAGCAGCTTAAGAATGATCTACAATGAGCAGTTCTTC

clone_size: few
v_call: TRBV12-3/TRBV12-4
j_call: TRBJ1-5
d_call: -
cdr3_aa: CASSPPNQPQHF
cdr3_nt: TGTGCCAGCAGCCCACCAAATCAGCCCCAGCATTTT

clone_size: few
v_call: TRBV11-2
j_call: TRBJ1-1
d_call: TRBD1
cdr3_aa: CASSLGDRKAEAFF
cdr3_nt: TGTGCCAGCAGCTTGGGGGACAGGAAAGCTGAAGCTTTCTTT

clone_size: few
v_call: TRBV5-1
j_call: TRBJ2-3
d_call: -
cdr3_aa: CASSPVGVRADTQYF
cdr3_nt: TGCGCCAGCAGCCCGGTGGGAGTGCGGGCCGATACGCAGTATTTT

clone_size: many
v_call: TRBV5-5
j_call: TRBJ2-5
d_call: -
cdr3_aa: CASSLAVGQETQYF
cdr3_nt: TGTGCCAGCAGCTTGGCCGTAGGGCAAGAGACCCAGTACTTC

clone_size: -
v_call: TRBV20-1
j_call: TRBJ2-5
d_call: TRBD1
cdr3_aa: CSARGTGYQETQYF
cdr3_nt: TGCAGTGCTAGGGGGACAGGGTACCAAGAGACCCAGTACTTC

clone_size: few
v_call: TRBV12-3/TRBV12-4
j_call: TRBJ2-7
d_call: -
cdr3_aa: CASSFWTEEQYF
cdr3_nt: TGTGCCAGCAGTTTTTGGACCGAGGAGCAGTACTTC

clone_size: few
v_call: TRBV5-5
j_call: TRBJ1-5
d_call: -
cdr3_aa: CASSLVRIGGNQPQHF
cdr3_nt: TGTGCCAGCAGCTTGGTCCGTATAGGAGGCAATCAGCCCCAGCATTTT

clone_size: -
v_call: TRBV29-1
j_call: TRBJ2-7
d_call: -
cdr3_aa: CSVKGQNYEQYF
cdr3_nt: TGCAGCGTCAAAGGACAGAACTACGAGCAGTACTTC

clone_size: -
v_call: TRBV7-8
j_call: TRBJ2-7
d_call: TRBD2
cdr3_aa: CASSLGTSGRASSYEQYF
cdr3_nt: TGTGCCAGCAGCTTAGGGACTAGCGGGAGGGCCAGCTCCTACGAGCAGTACTTC

clone_size: few
v_call: TRBV12-3/TRBV12-4
j_call: TRBJ2-1
d_call: -
cdr3_aa: CASSIQGTEQFF
cdr3_nt: TGTGCCAGCAGCATACAGGGAACTGAGCAGTTCTTC

clone_size: few
v_call: TRBV7-2
j_call: TRBJ2-1
d_call: -
cdr3_aa: CASSLSAKISYNEQFF
cdr3_nt: TGTGCCAGCAGCTTATCTGCAAAGATCTCCTACAATGAGCAGTTCTTC

clone_size: -
v_call: TRBV20-1
j_call: TRBJ2-7
d_call: TRBD1
cdr3_aa: CSARGRTGGASYEQYF
cdr3_nt: TGCAGTGCTAGAGGTCGCACAGGGGGCGCCTCCTACGAGCAGTACTTC

clone_size: -
v_call: TRBV18
j_call: TRBJ2-1
d_call: TRBD2
cdr3_aa: CASSPYAGGGNEQFF
cdr3_nt: TGTGCCAGCTCACCGTACGCGGGAGGAGGCAATGAGCAGTTCTTC

clone_size: few
v_call: TRBV6-4
j_call: TRBJ2-1
d_call: TRBD2
cdr3_aa: CASSLIAGENNEQFF
cdr3_nt: TGTGCCAGCAGCCTAATAGCGGGCGAGAACAATGAGCAGTTCTTC

clone_size: -
v_call: TRBV7-3
j_call: TRBJ2-3
d_call: TRBD2
cdr3_aa: CASSLMGGITDTQYF
cdr3_nt: TGTGCCAGCAGCTTAATGGGGGGGATCACAGATACGCAGTATTTT

clone_size: -
v_call: TRBV6-1
j_call: TRBJ1-2
d_call: -
cdr3_aa: CASKGDTLPYYGYTF
cdr3_nt: TGTGCCAGCAAGGGTGACACCCTACCCTACTATGGCTACACCTTC

clone_size: -
v_call: TRBV11-1
j_call: TRBJ2-1
d_call: -
cdr3_aa: CASSARAAGNEQFF
cdr3_nt: TGTGCCAGCAGCGCCAGGGCCGCCGGCAATGAGCAGTTCTTC

clone_size: -
v_call: TRBV3-1
j_call: TRBJ1-2
d_call: -
cdr3_aa: CASSPTALNYGYTF
cdr3_nt: TGTGCCAGCAGCCCGACAGCCTTAAACTATGGCTACACCTTC

clone_size: once
v_call: TRBV7-6
j_call: TRBJ2-7
d_call: TRBD2
cdr3_aa: CASSLELAGSNEQYF
cdr3_nt: TGTGCCAGCAGCTTAGAACTAGCGGGATCCAACGAGCAGTACTTC

clone_size: -
v_call: TRBV6-5
j_call: TRBJ2-7
d_call: -
cdr3_aa: CASRQPPYEQYF
cdr3_nt: TGTGCCAGTCGACAGCCACCCTACGAGCAGTACTTC

clone_size: few
v_call: TRBV20-1
j_call: TRBJ2-1
d_call: TRBD1
cdr3_aa: CSAKPGTVYNEQFF
cdr3_nt: TGCAGTGCAAAACCCGGGACAGTATACAATGAGCAGTTCTTC

clone_size: -
v_call: TRBV27
j_call: TRBJ2-1
d_call: -
cdr3_aa: CASSSRGAVVYNEQFF
cdr3_nt: TGTGCCAGCAGTAGTCGGGGGGCAGTGGTCTACAATGAGCAGTTCTTC

clone_size: -
v_call: TRBV20-1
j_call: TRBJ1-2
d_call: -
cdr3_aa: CSARDIPNYGYTF
cdr3_nt: TGCAGTGCTAGGGACATACCAAACTATGGCTACACCTTC

clone_size: few
v_call: TRBV5-1
j_call: TRBJ1-2
d_call: -
cdr3_aa: CASSLVFTGPRGYGYTF
cdr3_nt: TGCGCCAGCAGCTTGGTTTTCACAGGTCCCCGCGGGTATGGCTACACCTTC

clone_size: many
v_call: TRBV5-1
j_call: TRBJ2-1
d_call: TRBD2
cdr3_aa: CASSSGLAGHNEQFF
cdr3_nt: TGCGCCAGCAGCTCAGGACTAGCGGGACACAATGAGCAGTTCTTC

clone_size: -
v_call: TRBV5-1
j_call: TRBJ2-5
d_call: -
cdr3_aa: CASSFKVGVRRETQYF
cdr3_nt: TGCGCCAGCAGCTTTAAGGTTGGGGTAAGGCGGGAGACCCAGTACTTC

clone_size: -
v_call: TRBV29-1
j_call: TRBJ2-1
d_call: -
cdr3_aa: CSVESPPSVINEQFF
cdr3_nt: TGCAGCGTTGAATCCCCTCCTAGCGTTATCAATGAGCAGTTCTTC

clone_size: few
v_call: TRBV20-1
j_call: TRBJ2-5
d_call: -
cdr3_aa: CSASMKTQYF
cdr3_nt: TGCAGTGCCAGTATGAAGACCCAGTACTTC

clone_size: -
v_call: TRBV30
j_call: TRBJ2-5
d_call: TRBD1
cdr3_aa: CAWSLTRGRETQYF
cdr3_nt: TGTGCCTGGAGTTTGACGAGGGGGCGGGAGACCCAGTACTTC